Shown below are 11 T cell receptor beta chains from a single sample sequenced in a study of T cell repertoires in cytomegalovirus infection. TCRdb redid the calling of the reads with MiXCR, one entry per CDR3 protein. There are 250,000 or so distinct CDR3 sequences in the sample; 17% occur only once, and more than 45% lies in the top ten. The material sequenced was CD8+ T cells from PBMCs. These receptor sequences come from a human donor in good health (CMV status not recorded). Some clones in this sample may be carry-over from other donors' samples.

This clonotype was detected ten times or more. V gene TRBV28 combines with J gene TRBJ1-1; possible D gene TRBD1, 5 bases. The germline gives CDR1 MDHEN, CDR2 SYDVKM. V shed 6 bases and J shed 6 bases, with 20 bases lying between them. This CDR3 has 15 residues. CDR3 sequence: CASSSGTLDVAEAFF. CDR3 nucleotides: TGTGCCAGCAGCTCGGGGACCCTGGATGTTGCTGAAGCTTTCTTT.

The chain uses TRBV2 and TRBJ1-1; no firm D call. The ends were cut back, 1 base at V and 2 bases at J, with 8 bases in the middle. Germline loops: CDR1 SNHLY, CDR2 FYNNEI. CDR3 length: 14 residues. CDR3 sequence: CASSEDVRNTEAFF. In DNA, the CDR3 is TGTGCCAGCAGTGAAGATGTCCGTAACACTGAAGCTTTCTTT.

This clonotype was recorded many times. The chain employs TRBV7-8 and TRBJ1-1, with unresolved D. The germline V gene has CDR1 SGHVS and CDR2 FQNEAQ. V lost 5 bases to trimming and J lost 7 bases, with 8 bases between them. The CDR3 is 11 residues long. For the CDR3, the DNA is TGTGCCAGCAGCGTCGGGATTGAAGCTTTCTTT. This encodes CASSVGIEAFF. The full variable domain, rest sourced from reference TRBV7-8 and TRBJ1-1, is GAGVSQSPRYKVAKRGQDVALRCDPISGHVSLFWYQQALGQGPEFLTYFQNEAQLDKSGLPSDRFFAERPEGSVSTLKIQRTQQEDSAVYLCASSVGIEAFFGQGTRLTVV.

This clonotype appeared many times. The chain couples TRBV28 to TRBJ1-5; 12 bases match TRBD1. CDR3 length: 18 amino acids. V shed 5 bases and J 1 base; nucleotides not matched to a gene: 9. In germline, CDR1 is MDHEN, CDR2 SYDVKM. CDR3 sequence reads: CASSLTGTGGVSNQPQHF. In nucleotides, the CDR3 is TGTGCCAGCAGTCTGACCGGGACAGGGGGCGTGAGCAATCAGCCCCAGCATTTT.

This clonotype came up many times. CDR3 coding DNA: TGTGCCAGCGCGGAGGGGGGTTCGGAGACCCAGTACTTC. It codes for CASAEGGSETQYF. The V call is TRBV7-8, the J call TRBJ2-5, with D possibly called TRBD1 or TRBD2 (6 bases each). V lost 8 bases and J 5 bases, leaving 15 bases between the germline ends. Germline V gene sequence: CDR1 SGHVS, CDR2 FQNEAQ. The CDR3 is 13 amino acids.

This clonotype was recorded a few times. J is TRBJ2-7 and V is TRBV6-2 or TRBV6-3, with D perhaps TRBD1 (5 bases). CDR1 and CDR2 (germline): MNHEY, SVGEGT. CDR3 length equals 14 residues. Trimming removed 5 bases from V and 1 base from J, with 12 bases in between. The CDR3 region is CASSLRTQSYEQYF. The CDR3 DNA reads TGTGCCAGCAGTCTCCGGACACAATCCTACGAGCAGTACTTC.

Here the CDR3 DNA reads TGCGCCAGCAGCCAAGAGACGCGGGGGGGGAAGGATGAGCAGTTCTTC. Translating it yields CASSQETRGGKDEQFF. The genes are TRBV4-3 and TRBJ2-1; 9 bases agree with TRBD2. Per the germline V gene, CDR1 is LGHNA and CDR2 is YSLEER. The CDR3 totals 16 residues. The ends lost 0 bases at V and 8 bases at J; junction bases unmatched: 8.

This clonotype has only a few counts. This chain connects TRBV5-6 to TRBJ1-1; D may be TRBD1 (5 bases). Deletions cut 5 bases from V and 6 bases from J, with 14 bases between. The germline CDR1 and CDR2 sequences are SGHDT and YYEEEE. The CDR3 is made up of 13 amino acids. CDR3 in DNA: TGTGCCAGCAGTCCTGGGAGGGGACCTGAAGCTTTCTTT. Protein product: CASSPGRGPEAFF.

This clonotype turned up a few times. The chain joins TRBV7-9 to TRBJ1-5, with 9 bases lining up with TRBD1. V trimming: 4 bases; J trimming: 12 bases; junction bases outside the gene matches: 4. Germline CDR1 is SEHNR and CDR2 is FQNEAQ (reference sequence). CDR3 length: 12 residues. The CDR3 sequence is CASSSGTGLQHF. DNA of the CDR3: TGTGCCAGCAGCTCCGGGACAGGGCTCCAGCATTTT.

The gene calls are TRBV24-1 and TRBJ2-1; possibly TRBD1 for D (6 bases). Germline V CDR1 and CDR2: KGHDR, SFDVKD. The CDR3 runs to 15 residues. V lost 2 bases, J lost 5 bases, and 12 bases lay in between. CDR3 nucleotide sequence: TGTGCCACCAGTGATTCTATGACAGGTGACAATGAGCAGTTCTTC. This codes for CATSDSMTGDNEQFF.

This clonotype occurred a few times. The chain uses TRBV14 and TRBJ2-7; possibly TRBD2 for D (5 bases). Looked up from germline, CDR1 is SGHDN and CDR2 is FVKESK. The CDR3 consists of 15 residues. V lost 0 bases and J 2 bases, leaving 11 bases between the germline ends. The CDR3 nucleotides read TGTGCCAGCAGCCAAGAAGCTAGCCCAGCCTACGAGCAGTACTTC. Protein sequence: CASSQEASPAYEQYF.